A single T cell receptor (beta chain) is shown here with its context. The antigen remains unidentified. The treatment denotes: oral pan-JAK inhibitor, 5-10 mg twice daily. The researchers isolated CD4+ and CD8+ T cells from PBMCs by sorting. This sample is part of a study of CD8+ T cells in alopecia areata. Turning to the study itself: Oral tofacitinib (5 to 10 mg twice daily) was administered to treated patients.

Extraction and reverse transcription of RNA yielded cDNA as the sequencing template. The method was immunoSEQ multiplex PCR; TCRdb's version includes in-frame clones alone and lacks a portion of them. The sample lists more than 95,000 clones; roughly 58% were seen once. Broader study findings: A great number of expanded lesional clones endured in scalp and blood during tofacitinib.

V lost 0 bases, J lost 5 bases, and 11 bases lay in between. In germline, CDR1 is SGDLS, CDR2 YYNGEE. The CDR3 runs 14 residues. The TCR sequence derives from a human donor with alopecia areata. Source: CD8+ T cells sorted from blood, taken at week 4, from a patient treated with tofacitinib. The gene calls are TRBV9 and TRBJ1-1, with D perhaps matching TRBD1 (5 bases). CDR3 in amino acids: CASSVAGLLTEAFF. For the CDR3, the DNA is TGTGCCAGCAGCGTAGCAGGGCTCCTTACTGAAGCTTTCTTT.